This T cell receptor beta chain was retrieved from a study of T cell responses to AZD1222 COVID-19 vaccine. Study in general: Researchers grouped second doses given at about 4 or about 12 weeks into one pool.

Comment on this clone: What it binds is not known.

Findings and caveats of the study: The number of AZD1222 recipients seropositive at baseline was only six. Increased Spike-specific TCR breadth and depth were observed after two AZD1222 doses. Spike regions recognized by vaccine-associated CD4 TCRs spanned the protein, led by 160-218 and 743-854.

The CDR3 has 14 residues. Germline loops: CDR1 MNHEY, CDR2 SMNVEV (reference sequence). V was trimmed by 5 bases and J by 1 base, leaving 9 bases between them. Sequencing was performed with immunoSEQ multiplex PCR; in TCRdb, only in-frame clones are kept and a portion is missing. This sample has more than 95,000 clones, with roughly 88% found just once. J is TRBJ1-5 and V is TRBV27, with no clear D. The input for sequencing was peripheral blood, taken on day 0 of AZD1222 vaccination. The receptor was derived from an adult in good health. The CDR3 is CASSRKMSNQPQHF. DNA for the CDR3: TGTGCCAGCAGTCGCAAGATGAGCAATCAGCCCCAGCATTTT.